This TCR beta chain stems from a study of blood T cell repertoires in COVID-19. Study as a whole: Spain, Italy and the United States supplied samples that represented acute and convalescent COVID-19.

Repertoires were generated with immunoSEQ multiplex PCR, while TCRdb's copy carries only in-frame clones and drops some. The table has tens of thousands of clones, around 79% seen once; the top ten hold about 24%. This CDR3 spans 16 amino acids. CDR1 LNHDA and CDR2 SQIVND come from the germline V gene (reference sequence). The V and J ends lost 4 bases and 4 bases, in that order; junction bases with no gene match: 10. The receptor was derived from a human donor in a cohort sampled during active COVID-19. The V gene is TRBV19, the J gene TRBJ2-7; 10 positions agree with TRBD2. Material: peripheral blood. Here the CDR3 reads CASSNKPGLATYEQYF. The CDR3 coding sequence is TGTGCCAGTAGTAATAAACCGGGACTAGCGACATACGAGCAGTACTTC.